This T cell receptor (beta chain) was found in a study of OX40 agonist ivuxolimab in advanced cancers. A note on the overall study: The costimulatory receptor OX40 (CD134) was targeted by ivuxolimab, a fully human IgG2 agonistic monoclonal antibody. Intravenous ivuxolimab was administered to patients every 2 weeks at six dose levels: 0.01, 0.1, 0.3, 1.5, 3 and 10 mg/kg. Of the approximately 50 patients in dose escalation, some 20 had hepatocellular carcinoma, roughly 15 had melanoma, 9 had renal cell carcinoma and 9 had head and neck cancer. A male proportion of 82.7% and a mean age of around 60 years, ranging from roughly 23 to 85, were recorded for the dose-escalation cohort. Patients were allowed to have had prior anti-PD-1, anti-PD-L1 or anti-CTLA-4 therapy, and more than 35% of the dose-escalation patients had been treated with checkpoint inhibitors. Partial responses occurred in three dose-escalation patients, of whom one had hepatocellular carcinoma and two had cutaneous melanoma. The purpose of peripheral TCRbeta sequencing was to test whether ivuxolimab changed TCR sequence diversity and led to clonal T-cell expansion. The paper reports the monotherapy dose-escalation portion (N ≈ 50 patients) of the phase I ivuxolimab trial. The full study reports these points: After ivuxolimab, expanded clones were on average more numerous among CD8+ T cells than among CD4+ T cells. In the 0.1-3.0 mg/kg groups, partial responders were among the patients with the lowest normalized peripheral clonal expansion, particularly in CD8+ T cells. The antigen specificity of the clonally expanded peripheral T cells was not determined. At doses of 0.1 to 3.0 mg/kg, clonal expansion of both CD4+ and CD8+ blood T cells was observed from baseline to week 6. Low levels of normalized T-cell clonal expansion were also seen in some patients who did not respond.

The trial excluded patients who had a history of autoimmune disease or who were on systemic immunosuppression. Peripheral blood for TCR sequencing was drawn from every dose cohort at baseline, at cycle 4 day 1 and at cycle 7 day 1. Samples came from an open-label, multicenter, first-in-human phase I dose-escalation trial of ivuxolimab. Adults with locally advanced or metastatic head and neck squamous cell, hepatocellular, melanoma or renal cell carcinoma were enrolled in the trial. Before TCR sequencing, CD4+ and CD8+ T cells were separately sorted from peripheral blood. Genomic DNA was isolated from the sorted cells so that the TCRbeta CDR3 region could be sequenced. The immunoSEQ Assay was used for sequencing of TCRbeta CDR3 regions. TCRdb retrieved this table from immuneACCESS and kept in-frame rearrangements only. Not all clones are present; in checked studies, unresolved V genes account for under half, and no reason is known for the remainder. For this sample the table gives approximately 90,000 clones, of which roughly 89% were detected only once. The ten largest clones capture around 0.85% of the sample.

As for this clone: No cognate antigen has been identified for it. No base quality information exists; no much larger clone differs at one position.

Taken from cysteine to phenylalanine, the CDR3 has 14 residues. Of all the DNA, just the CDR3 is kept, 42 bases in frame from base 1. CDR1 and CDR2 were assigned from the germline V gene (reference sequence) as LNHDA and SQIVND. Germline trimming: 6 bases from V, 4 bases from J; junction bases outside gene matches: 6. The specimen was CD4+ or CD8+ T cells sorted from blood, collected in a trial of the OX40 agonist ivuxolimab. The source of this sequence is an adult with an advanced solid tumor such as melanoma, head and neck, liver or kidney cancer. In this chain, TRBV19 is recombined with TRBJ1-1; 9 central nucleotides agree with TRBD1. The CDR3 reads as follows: CASSRTGAGTEAFF. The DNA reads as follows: TGTGCCAGTAGCCGGACAGGGGCGGGCACTGAAGCTTTCTTT.